Listed here is a single TCR beta chain. This clonotype was observed a few times. Its specific antigen is unknown. Within one base of it there is no much larger clone, and no base qualities were kept. The data were produced on an Illumina HiSeq 1500. The public reads were run again by TCRdb, first through fastp at Q25 and then through MiXCR, and only productive beta chains were kept. Every entry covers one CDR3 protein and lists the most common genes and DNA from its rows. The sample table records some 590,000 distinct CDR3 sequences; 40% of these occur just once. 48% of the sample is held by the ten biggest clonotypes. The source of the sample is a study of T cell repertoires in cytomegalovirus infection (dated by TCRdb to between 2019 and 2020). Background for the entire study: Alongside well-studied HLA-B-restricted epitopes, the peptide stimulations were aimed at recently identified HLA-C-restricted CMV epitopes, whose presentation resists viral immunomodulation. The HLA type of each donor mattered for the analysis, because public TCR beta signatures pointed to carriage of CMV infection along with the matching HLA type. Paper-wide results and their limitations: The ex vivo response was dominated by HLA-C-restricted CMV-specific TCR beta clonotypes, which also provided the single most frequent clonotype in two of eight donors. In both this cohort and an independent cohort of 352 donors, the cumulative frequency of public TCR beta family members distinguished carriers of CMV infection plus the relevant HLA type.

V loses 3 bases of germline sequence and J loses 5 bases, and the interval between the two ends is 10 bases. CDR3 length: 13 amino acids, cysteine to phenylalanine. This entry keeps only the CDR3 DNA: 39 bases, framed from base 1. Read against the paper, the sample's treatment or condition label means: in vitro stimulation with specific CMV peptide epitopes to enrich CMV-specific T cells. The receptor was derived from a human donor in good health (CMV status not recorded). Some clones in this sample may be carry-over from other donors' samples. Sequenced here: cultured PBMCs, sampled from culture after CMV antigen stimulation. This chain is built from TRBV12-3 or TRBV12-4 and TRBJ2-5; too little of a D gene remains to name it. CDR3 sequence: CASSFMAVETQYF. The nucleotides are TGTGCCAGCAGTTTCATGGCGGTGGAGACCCAGTACTTC.